Included here is one TCR beta chain sequence, with context. Its antigen is unknown. 60 Vbeta and 13 Jbeta primers were used in PCR. Profiled with immunoSEQ multiplex PCR; TCRdb holds only in-frame clones, not every one. Recorded for this sample: more than 85,000 clones. This record belongs to a study of cytomegalovirus exposure and HLA in healthy donors. Whole-study results and caveats: Using the classifier, cytomegalovirus status was reportedly diagnosed with high specificity and sensitivity.

Looked up from germline, CDR1 is SGHTA and CDR2 is FQGTGA. This CDR3 has 14 amino acids. V was shortened by 5 bases and J by 2 bases, with 12 bases between the two germline ends. The sequencing input was PBMCs. V usage is TRBV7-3 and J usage is TRBJ1-1; D remains unclear. The receptor was derived from a girl aged 5-17 years in good health and CMV-seropositive. The CDR3 sequence is CASSQSAGNTEAFF. The CDR3, as DNA: TGTGCCAGCAGCCAGTCGGCAGGAAACACTGAAGCTTTCTTT.